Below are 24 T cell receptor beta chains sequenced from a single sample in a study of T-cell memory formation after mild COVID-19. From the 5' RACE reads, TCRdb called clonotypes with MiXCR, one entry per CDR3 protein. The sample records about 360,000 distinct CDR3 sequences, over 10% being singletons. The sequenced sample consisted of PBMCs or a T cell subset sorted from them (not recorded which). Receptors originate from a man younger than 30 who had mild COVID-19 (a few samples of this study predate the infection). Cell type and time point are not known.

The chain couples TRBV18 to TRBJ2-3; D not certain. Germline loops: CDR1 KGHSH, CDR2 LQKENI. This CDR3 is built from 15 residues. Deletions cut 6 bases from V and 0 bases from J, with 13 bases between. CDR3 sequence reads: CASSERTLSTDTQYF. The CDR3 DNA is TGTGCCAGCTCCGAGAGGACGCTTAGCACAGATACGCAGTATTTT.

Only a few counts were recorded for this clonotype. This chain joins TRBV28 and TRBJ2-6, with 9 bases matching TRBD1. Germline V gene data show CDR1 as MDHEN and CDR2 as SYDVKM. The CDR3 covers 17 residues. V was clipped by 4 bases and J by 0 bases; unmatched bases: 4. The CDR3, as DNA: TGTGCCAGCAGTTGGGACAGGGACTACTCTGGGGCCAACGTCCTGACTTTC. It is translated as CASSWDRDYSGANVLTF.

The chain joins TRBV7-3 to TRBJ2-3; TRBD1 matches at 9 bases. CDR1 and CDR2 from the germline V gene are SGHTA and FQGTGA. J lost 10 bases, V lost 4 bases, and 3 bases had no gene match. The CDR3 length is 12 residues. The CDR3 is CASSSRTGAQYF. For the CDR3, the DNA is TGTGCCAGCAGCTCTCGGACAGGGGCGCAGTATTTT.

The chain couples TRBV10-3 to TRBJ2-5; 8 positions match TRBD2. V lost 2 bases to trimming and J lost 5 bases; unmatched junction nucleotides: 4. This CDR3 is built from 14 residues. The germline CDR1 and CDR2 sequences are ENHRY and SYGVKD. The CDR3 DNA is TGTGCCATCAGTGAGGGACTAGCTGTCGAGACCCAGTACTTC. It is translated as CAISEGLAVETQYF.

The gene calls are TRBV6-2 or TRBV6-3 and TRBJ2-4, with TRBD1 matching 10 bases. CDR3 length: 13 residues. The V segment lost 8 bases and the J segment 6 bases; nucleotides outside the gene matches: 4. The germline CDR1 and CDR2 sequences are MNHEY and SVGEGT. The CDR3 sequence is CASSWTGGNIQYF. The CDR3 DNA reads TGTGCCAGCTCCTGGACAGGGGGAAACATTCAGTACTTC.

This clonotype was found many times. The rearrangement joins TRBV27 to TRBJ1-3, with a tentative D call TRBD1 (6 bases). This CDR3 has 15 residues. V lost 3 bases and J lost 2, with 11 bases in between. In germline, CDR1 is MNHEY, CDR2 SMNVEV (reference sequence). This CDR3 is CASSFLTGPGNTIYF. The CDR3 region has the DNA TGTGCCAGCAGTTTTTTAACAGGGCCTGGAAACACCATATATTTT.

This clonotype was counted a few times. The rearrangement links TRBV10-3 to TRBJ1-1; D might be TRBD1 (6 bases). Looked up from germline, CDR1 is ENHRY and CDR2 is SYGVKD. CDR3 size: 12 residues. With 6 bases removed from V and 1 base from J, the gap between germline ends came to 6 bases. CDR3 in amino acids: CAIRGGNTEAFF. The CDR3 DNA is TGTGCCATCAGAGGGGGGAACACTGAAGCTTTCTTT.

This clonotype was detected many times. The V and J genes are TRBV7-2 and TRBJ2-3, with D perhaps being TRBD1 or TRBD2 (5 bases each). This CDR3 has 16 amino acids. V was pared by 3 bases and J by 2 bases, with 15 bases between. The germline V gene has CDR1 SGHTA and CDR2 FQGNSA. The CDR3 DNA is TGTGCCAGCAGCTTTACGGGACCCACCCTCACAGATACGCAGTATTTT. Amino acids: CASSFTGPTLTDTQYF.

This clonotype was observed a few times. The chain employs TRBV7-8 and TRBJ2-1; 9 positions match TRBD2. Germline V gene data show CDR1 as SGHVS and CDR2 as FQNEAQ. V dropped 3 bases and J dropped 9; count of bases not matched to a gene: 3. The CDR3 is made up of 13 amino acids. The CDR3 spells CASSFSGGSEQFF. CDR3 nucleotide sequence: TGTGCCAGCAGCTTTAGCGGGGGTAGTGAGCAGTTCTTC.

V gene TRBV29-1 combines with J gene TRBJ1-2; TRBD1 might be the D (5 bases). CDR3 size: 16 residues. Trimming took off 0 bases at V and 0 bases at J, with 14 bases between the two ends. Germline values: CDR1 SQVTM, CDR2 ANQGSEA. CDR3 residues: CSVEDGQGPTNYGYTF. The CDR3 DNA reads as TGCAGCGTTGAAGATGGGCAGGGTCCCACTAACTATGGCTACACCTTC. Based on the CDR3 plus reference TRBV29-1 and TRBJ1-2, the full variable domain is SAVISQKPSRDICQRGTSLTIQCQVDSQVTMMFWYRQQPGQSLTLIATANQGSEATYESGFVIDKFPISRPNLTFSTLTVSNMSPEDSSIYLCSVEDGQGPTNYGYTFGSGTRLTVV.

CDR3 sequence (DNA): TGTGCCAGCAGCTTAGTCCCTAGCTTCGATGAGCAGTTCTTC. Translating it yields CASSLVPSFDEQFF. The chain has TRBV7-9 and TRBJ2-1; D may be TRBD2 (5 bases). Germline CDR1 reads SEHNR; CDR2 reads FQNEAQ (reference sequence). The CDR3 loop spans 14 amino acids. With 1 base removed from V and 8 bases from J, the gap between germline ends came to 12 bases. The variable domain in full, completed from reference TRBV7-9 and TRBJ2-1, reads DTGVSQNPRHKITKRGQNVTFRCDPISEHNRLYWYRQTLGQGPEFLTYFQNEAQLEKSRLLSDRFSAERPKGSFSTLEIQRTEQGDSAMYLCASSLVPSFDEQFFGPGTRLTVL.

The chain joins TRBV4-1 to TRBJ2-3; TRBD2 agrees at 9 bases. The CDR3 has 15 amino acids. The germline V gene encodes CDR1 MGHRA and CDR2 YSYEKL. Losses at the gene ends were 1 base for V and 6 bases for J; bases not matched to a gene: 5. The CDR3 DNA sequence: TGCGCCAGCAGCCAAGTCGGCCTAGCGGGGGATACGCAGTATTTT. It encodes CASSQVGLAGDTQYF.

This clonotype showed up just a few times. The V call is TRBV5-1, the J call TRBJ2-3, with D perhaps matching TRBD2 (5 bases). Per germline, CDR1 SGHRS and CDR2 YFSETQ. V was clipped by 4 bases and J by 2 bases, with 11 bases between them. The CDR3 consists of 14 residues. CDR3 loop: CASSPGLLTDTQYF. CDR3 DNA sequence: TGCGCCAGCAGCCCGGGATTACTCACAGATACGCAGTATTTT. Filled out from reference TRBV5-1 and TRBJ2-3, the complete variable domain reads KAGVTQTPRYLIKTRGQQVTLSCSPISGHRSVSWYQQTPGQGLQFLFEYFSETQRNKGNFPGRFSGRQFSNSRSEMNVSTLELGDSALYLCASSPGLLTDTQYFGPGTRLTVL.

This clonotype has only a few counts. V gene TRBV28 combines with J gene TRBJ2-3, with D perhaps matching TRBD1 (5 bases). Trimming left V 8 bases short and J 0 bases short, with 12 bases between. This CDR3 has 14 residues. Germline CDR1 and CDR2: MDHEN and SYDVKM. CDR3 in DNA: TGTGCCAGCTTGGCCCAGGGTAGCACAGATACGCAGTATTTT. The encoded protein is CASLAQGSTDTQYF.

This chain's CDR3 is CSVDGGESDTQYF. In DNA form, the CDR3 reads TGCAGCGTTGATGGTGGGGAGTCAGATACGCAGTATTTT. The chain employs TRBV29-1 and TRBJ2-3; D perhaps matches TRBD2 (5 bases). The germline CDR1 and CDR2 sequences are SQVTM and ANQGSEA. The V end lost 3 bases, the J end lost 4 bases, and 11 bases lay between the germline ends. There are 13 residues in the CDR3.

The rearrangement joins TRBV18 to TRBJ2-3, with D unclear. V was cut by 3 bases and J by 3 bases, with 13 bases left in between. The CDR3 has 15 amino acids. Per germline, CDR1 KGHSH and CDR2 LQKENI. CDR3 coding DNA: TGTGCCAGCTCACCGGGCCTGACGATGACAGATACGCAGTATTTT. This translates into CASSPGLTMTDTQYF.

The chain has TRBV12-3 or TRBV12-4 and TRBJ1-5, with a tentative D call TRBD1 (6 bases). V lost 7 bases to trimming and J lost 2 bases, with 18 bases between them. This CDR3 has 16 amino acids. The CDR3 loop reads CASTTGISYGNQPQHF. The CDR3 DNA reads TGTGCCAGCACCACAGGGATTTCATACGGCAATCAGCCCCAGCATTTT.

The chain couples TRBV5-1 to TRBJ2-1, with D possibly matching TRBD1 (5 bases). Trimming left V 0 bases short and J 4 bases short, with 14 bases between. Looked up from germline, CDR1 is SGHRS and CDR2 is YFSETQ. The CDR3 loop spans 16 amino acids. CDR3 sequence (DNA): TGCGCCAGCAGCTTGGTGGCAGGGAATAAATACAATGAGCAGTTCTTC. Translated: CASSLVAGNKYNEQFF.

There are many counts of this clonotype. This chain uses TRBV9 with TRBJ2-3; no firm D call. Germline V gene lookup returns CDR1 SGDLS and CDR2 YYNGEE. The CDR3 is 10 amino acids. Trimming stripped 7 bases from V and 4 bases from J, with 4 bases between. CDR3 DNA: TGTGCCAGCGGGCCAGATACGCAGTATTTT. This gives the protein CASGPDTQYF. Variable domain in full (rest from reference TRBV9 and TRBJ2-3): DSGVTQTPKHLITATGQRVTLRCSPRSGDLSVYWYQQSLDQGLQFLIQYYNGEERAKGNILERFSAQQFPDLHSELNLSSLELGDSALYFCASGPDTQYFGPGTRLTVL.

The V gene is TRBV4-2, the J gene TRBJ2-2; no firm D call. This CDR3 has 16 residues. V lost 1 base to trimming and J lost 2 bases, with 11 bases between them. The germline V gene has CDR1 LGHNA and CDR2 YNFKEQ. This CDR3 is CASSQVAGVNTGELFF. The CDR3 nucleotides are TGTGCCAGCAGCCAAGTAGCAGGCGTTAACACCGGGGAGCTGTTTTTT.

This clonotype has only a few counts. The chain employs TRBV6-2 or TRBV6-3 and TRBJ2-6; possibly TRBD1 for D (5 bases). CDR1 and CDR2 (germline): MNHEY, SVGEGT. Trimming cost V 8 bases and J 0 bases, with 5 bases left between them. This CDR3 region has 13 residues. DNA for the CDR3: TGTGCCAGCGACAGCTCTGGGGCCAACGTCCTGACTTTC. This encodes CASDSSGANVLTF.

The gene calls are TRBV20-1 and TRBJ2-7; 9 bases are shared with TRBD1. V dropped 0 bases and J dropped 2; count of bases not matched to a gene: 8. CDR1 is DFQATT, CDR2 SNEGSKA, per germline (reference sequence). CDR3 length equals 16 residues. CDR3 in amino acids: CSARERGTGNPYEQYV. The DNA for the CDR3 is TGCAGTGCTAGAGAGAGGGGGACAGGGAACCCCTACGAGCAGTACGTC.

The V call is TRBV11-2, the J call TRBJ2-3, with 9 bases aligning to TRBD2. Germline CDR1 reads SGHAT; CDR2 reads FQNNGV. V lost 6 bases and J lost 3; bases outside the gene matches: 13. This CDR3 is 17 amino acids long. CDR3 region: CASRYRPAGGTTDTQYF. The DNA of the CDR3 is TGTGCCAGCAGATACCGCCCAGCGGGGGGTACTACAGATACGCAGTATTTT.

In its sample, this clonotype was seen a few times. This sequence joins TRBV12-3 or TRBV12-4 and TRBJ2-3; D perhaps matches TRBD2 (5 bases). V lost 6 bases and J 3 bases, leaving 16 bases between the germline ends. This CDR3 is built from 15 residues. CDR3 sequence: CASSPERMRTDTQYF. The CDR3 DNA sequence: TGTGCCAGCAGCCCTGAGCGGATGAGGACAGATACGCAGTATTTT.